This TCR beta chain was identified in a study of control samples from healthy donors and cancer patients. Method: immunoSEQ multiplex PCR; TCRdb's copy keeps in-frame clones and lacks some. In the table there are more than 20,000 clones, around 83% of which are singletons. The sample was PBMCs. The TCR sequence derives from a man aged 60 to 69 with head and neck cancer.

CDR3 in DNA: TGCGCCAGCACCCTTAGCGGGAATAACAATGAGCAGTTCTTC. Translation: CASTLSGNNNEQFF. The chain recombines TRBV5-1 with TRBJ2-1; 8 nucleotides agree with TRBD2. The length of the CDR3 is 14 residues. V was clipped by 6 bases and J by 5 bases; unmatched bases: 7. Germline CDR1 is SGHRS and CDR2 is YFSETQ.